Sequencing of this T cell receptor beta chain was carried out in a study of beta chain features in type 1 diabetes. Regarding the study as a whole: The naive, central memory and Treg TCRB repertoires showed an apparent similarity that was greater among patients than among healthy donors.

This clone has more than one count but fewer than ten. The antigen remains unidentified. The V end lost 5 bases, the J end lost 4 bases, and 15 bases lay between the germline ends. Germline CDR1 reads SGHTA; CDR2 reads FQGNSA. The CDR3 spans 15 residues. Of the isolated RNA, all was reverse transcribed, and so the sequenced material was expressed TCRB transcripts. Some clones are missing from TCRdb's copy, which holds only in-frame ones; the method was immunoSEQ multiplex PCR. In the table there are under 450,000 clones, about 16% of which are singletons. The clonotype originates from a young woman in good health. The sequenced sample consisted of naive CD4+ T cells from blood. V usage is TRBV7-2 and J usage is TRBJ2-1, with D possibly being TRBD2 (6 bases). CDR3 residues: CASSPSGLQYNEQFF. The CDR3 bases are TGTGCCAGCAGCCCCAGCGGACTACAGTACAATGAGCAGTTCTTC.